The T cell receptor (beta chain) under discussion was sequenced for a study of blood T cell repertoires in COVID-19. Study-level information: The United States, Italy and Spain supplied acute and convalescent COVID-19 samples. The cDNA or gDNA used as material had been derived from T cells, B-cell-depleted T cells, or PBMCs.

Study processing details: Reference gene primer amplification gave estimated nucleated cell counts. Using immunoSEQ multiplex PCR, the repertoire was profiled, and TCRdb retains in-frame clones only, with some absent. The V and J calls and clone size were taken over from that table, and D and trimming were inferred from the DNA. The table records about 230,000 clones, 84% of them present only once. Trimming cost V 5 bases and J 7 bases, with 11 bases left between them. The CDR3 runs 12 residues. Germline assignment: CDR1 LNHDA and CDR2 SQIVND (reference sequence). This clone was detected once. This TCR came from a middle-aged woman who had recovered from COVID-19. The genes are TRBV19 and TRBJ1-2; TRBD1 might be the D (6 bases). Sequencing was done on a sample of peripheral blood. The CDR3 coding sequence is TGTGCCAGTAGTGGACAGACGGCTGGCTACACCTTC. Its protein product is CASSGQTAGYTF.